This TCR beta chain comes out of a study of Ad26.COV2.S vaccination and SARS-CoV-2 variants. Concerning this clone: The target antigen is unknown.

Looked up from germline, CDR1 is SGHAT and CDR2 is FQNNGV. The CDR3 is 14 residues long. V was shortened by 5 bases and J by 4 bases, with 11 bases between the two germline ends. Findings of the study overall: Those who received vaccine or placebo ended up with similar non-spike TCR breadth.

Sequencing was performed with immunoSEQ multiplex PCR; in TCRdb, only in-frame clones are kept and a portion is missing. The sample consists of around 300,000 clones, around 90% of them appearing once. The treatment: about 20 received Ad26.COV2.S at low or high dose, single or two shots; about 5 received placebo; per-sample allocation not given. The study sampled participants on day 63 after the first vaccine or placebo injection. This Boston cohort included adults aged 18-55 years. The V gene is TRBV11-2, the J gene TRBJ1-4; D perhaps matches TRBD1 (6 bases). The sequence came from a person aged 18-60 years who received the Ad26.COV2.S COVID-19 vaccine or a placebo. Sequenced here: peripheral blood, sampled in a trial of Ad26.COV2.S vaccine versus placebo. The CDR3 region has the DNA TGTGCCAGCAGCCTGGACAGTGTTAATGAAAAACTGTTTTTT. Protein: CASSLDSVNEKLFF.